The T cell receptor (beta chain) described here comes from a study of identical twins. TCRdb re-analysed the 5' RACE reads in MiXCR, keeping a single row per CDR3 protein. The sample has 200,000 to 250,000 distinct CDR3 sequences, approximately 7.8% seen once. V was pared by 5 bases and J by 10 bases, with 9 bases between. This CDR3 has 11 residues. Germline V gene sequence: CDR1 MGHRA, CDR2 YSYEKL. The donors were all healthy and Caucasian. This clonotype was counted many times. Separately, the same data were catalogued under a study of yellow fever vaccine responses in identical twins.

The sequenced sample was CD8+ T cells sorted from blood. This receptor was identified in a woman in her late teens or twenties in good health. The rearrangement links TRBV4-1 to TRBJ2-1; the D gene is possibly TRBD1 (6 bases). This CDR3 is CASSTGTEQFF. The CDR3 DNA follows: TGCGCCAGCAGCACCGGGACAGAGCAGTTCTTC.